The 3 T cell receptor beta chains below come from one sample, sequenced in a study of blood T cell repertoires in COVID-19 (dated by TCRdb to 2018 to 2021). Receptors were amplified or captured by the immunoSEQ multiplex PCR assay. Imported from immuneACCESS, the table was reduced by TCRdb to in-frame sequences with V and J called. These copies leave out some clones; in studies compared against another copy, an unresolved V gene accounts for under half, and the cause of the remainder is not known. This sample comprises roughly 330,000 clones, 70% to 90% of them detected only once. The ten largest clones capture less than 6% of the sample. The sequencing sample was made of PBMCs or T cells enriched from blood (not recorded which). These receptor sequences come from a woman aged 25 to 45 who had recovered from COVID-19.

This clone was picked up one time. This chain uses TRBV3-1 (or the pseudogene TRBV3-2) with TRBJ1-2; D not resolved. Germline-derived CDR1 and CDR2 are LGHDT and YNNKEL (reference sequence). V lost 4 bases, J lost 3 bases, and 9 bases lay in between. The CDR3 runs to 13 residues. The CDR3 loop is CASSPGFYYGYTF. The CDR3 coding sequence is TGTGCCAGCAGCCCCGGGTTCTACTATGGCTACACCTTC.

The chain recombines TRBV10-3 with TRBJ1-4; perhaps TRBD1 as D (5 bases). The CDR3 has 15 residues. Trimming removed 6 bases at V and 2 bases at J, with 13 bases between. The germline V gene has CDR1 ENHRY and CDR2 SYGVKD. CDR3 region: CAISPTGLTNEKLFF. In nucleotides, the CDR3 is TGTGCCATCAGCCCTACAGGTTTGACTAATGAAAAACTGTTTTTT.

This chain connects TRBV14 to TRBJ1-1, with D unclear. CDR1 is SGHDN, CDR2 FVKESK, per germline. The CDR3 is 13 amino acids. V was shortened by 3 bases and J by 1 base, with 6 bases between the two germline ends. CDR3 protein: CASSQQANTEAFF. CDR3 sequence (DNA): TGTGCCAGCAGCCAGCAGGCGAACACTGAAGCTTTCTTT.